These 18 T cell receptor beta chains came from one sample sequenced in a study of response to subunit inactivated influenza vaccine. TCRdb re-called the RT-PCR reads through MiXCR, storing one row per CDR3 protein. The sample lists hundreds of thousands of distinct CDR3 sequences; around a sixth were seen once. The sequencing here drew on PBMCs from blood, taken less than 6 days after vaccination. The source is a man between 45 and 60 years old who received an inactivated influenza vaccine.

This clonotype was seen many times. The rearrangement joins TRBV12-3 or TRBV12-4 to TRBJ2-2, with TRBD1 matching 9 bases. With 6 bases clipped from V and 9 bases from J, the junction kept 11 bases outside the gene matches. CDR3 length: 15 amino acids. The CDR3 nucleotides read TGTGCCAGCAGAACTTATCGGGACAGGGAGCGGGAGCTGTTTTTT. It translates to CASRTYRDRERELFF.

This clonotype was counted ten times or more. This chain links TRBV28 with TRBJ2-4; a possible D gene is TRBD1 (5 bases). The CDR3 loop spans 14 amino acids. Trimming removed 5 bases at V and 0 bases at J, with 8 bases between. Germline loops: CDR1 MDHEN, CDR2 SYDVKM. This CDR3 reads CASSLQGAKNIQYF. CDR3 bases: TGTGCCAGCAGTCTCCAGGGAGCCAAAAACATTCAGTACTTC.

This clonotype was observed once. A read error may be the cause here, since a much bigger clone is one base away. This chain links TRBV20-1 with TRBJ2-2; 9 positions match TRBD2. CDR1 and CDR2 (germline): DFQATT, SNEGSKA (reference sequence). The CDR3 runs to 15 residues. The CDR3 DNA sequence: TGCTGTGCTAGAGGGACTAGCAGAAACACCGGGGAGCTGTTTTTT. Translation gives CCARGTSRNTGELFF.

This clonotype came up a few times. The chain employs TRBV19 and TRBJ2-1, with TRBD2 matching 10 bases. This CDR3 contains 16 residues. J gave up 7 bases and V 4 bases, and 10 bases lay outside the gene matches. Germline CDR1 reads LNHDA; CDR2 reads SQIVND (reference sequence). For the CDR3, the DNA is TGTGCCAGTAGTAGAGGGAGCGGGAGGGCCGGTAATGAGCAGTTCTTC. This codes for CASSRGSGRAGNEQFF.

The CDR3 protein is CAMGPGLRCRDYGYTF. DNA of the CDR3: TGTGCCATGGGCCCGGGGCTCCGCTGCCGCGACTATGGCTACACCTTC. V usage is TRBV13 and J usage is TRBJ1-2; TRBD1 might be the D (5 bases). Looked up from germline, CDR1 is PRHDT and CDR2 is FYEKMQ (reference sequence). V lost 10 bases and J lost 3, with 24 bases in between. This CDR3 spans 16 amino acids.

Ten or more counts support this clonotype. The chain has TRBV7-9 and TRBJ2-7; D gene ambiguous. CDR3 length: 12 residues. Germline CDR1 SEHNR, CDR2 FQNEAQ (reference sequence). Trimming stripped 5 bases from V and 0 bases from J, with 5 bases between. The CDR3 loop is CASSDGSYEQYF. In DNA form, the CDR3 reads TGTGCCAGCAGCGACGGCTCCTACGAGCAGTACTTC.

A few counts support this clonotype. The chain couples TRBV4-2 to TRBJ2-7; the match to TRBD2 covers 10 bases. The CDR3 is 15 amino acids. V lost 5 bases to trimming and J lost 3 bases; unmatched junction nucleotides: 7. Per the germline V gene, CDR1 is LGHNA and CDR2 is YNFKEQ. The CDR3: CASSLPGTSVYEQYF. The CDR3 DNA is TGTGCCAGCAGCTTACCCGGGACTAGCGTCTACGAGCAGTACTTC.

This clonotype was seen a handful of times. CDR3 sequence (DNA): TGTGCCAGCAGCTTAGTCCTTGGGGTCCTAAACTCCTACGAGCAGTACTTC. Translation: CASSLVLGVLNSYEQYF. The rearrangement links TRBV7-2 to TRBJ2-7; D ambiguous. The CDR3 has 17 residues. The germline V gene encodes CDR1 SGHTA and CDR2 FQGNSA. V lost 1 base, J lost 0 bases, and 16 bases lay in between.

This chain joins TRBV5-5 and TRBJ2-1, with 8 bases that match TRBD2. Losses at the gene ends were 0 bases for V and 3 bases for J; bases not matched to a gene: 5. CDR3 length: 16 residues. From germline, CDR1 is SGHKS and CDR2 YYEKEE (reference sequence). CDR3 DNA sequence: TGTGCCAGCAGCTTGGGAGCTACTAGCGGCTACAATGAGCAGTTCTTC. As protein: CASSLGATSGYNEQFF.

The chain is built from TRBV6-2 or TRBV6-3 and TRBJ2-1; possibly TRBD2 for D (6 bases). The V gene lost 6 bases and the J gene lost 1 base, with 10 bases spanning the gap. The CDR3 contains 14 residues. In germline, CDR1 is MNHEY, CDR2 SVGEGT. The CDR3 DNA reads TGTGCCAGCAGACGGGACTTATCCTACAATGAGCAGTTCTTC. Amino acid sequence: CASRRDLSYNEQFF.

The V and J genes are TRBV4-2 and TRBJ2-1; possible D gene TRBD1, 5 bases. Trimming removed 2 bases from V and 10 bases from J, with 6 bases in between. This CDR3 is built from 11 residues. Looked up from germline, CDR1 is LGHNA and CDR2 is YNFKEQ. CDR3 in DNA: TGTGCCAGCAGCCAACAGGGAGAGCAGTTCTTC. Translation gives CASSQQGEQFF.

This chain joins TRBV15 and TRBJ1-6; D is unclear. Trimming pared 9 bases from V and 0 bases from J, leaving 9 bases between. The CDR3 is 14 amino acids. CDR1 is LNHNV, CDR2 YYDKDF, per germline (reference sequence). CDR3 DNA sequence: TGTGCCACGACTACCGGCTCCTATAATTCACCCCTCCACTTT. Protein sequence: CATTTGSYNSPLHF.

This clonotype was found once. The rearrangement joins TRBV7-2 to TRBJ1-1; D is perhaps TRBD1 (5 bases). V shed 4 bases and J shed 0 bases, with 9 bases lying between them. CDR1 and CDR2 from the germline V gene are SGHTA and FQGNSA. CDR3 length: 14 residues. CDR3 sequence reads: CASSWRGMNTEAFF. The CDR3 DNA reads as TGTGCCAGCAGCTGGAGGGGTATGAACACTGAAGCTTTCTTT.

CDR3 in DNA: TGTGCCAGCAGTTTTTGGGGGAGCTCCTACAATGAGCAGTTCTTC. Translating gives CASSFWGSSYNEQFF. The J gene is TRBJ2-1, the V gene TRBV28; D may be TRBD1 or TRBD2 (5 bases each). In germline, CDR1 is MDHEN, CDR2 SYDVKM. The CDR3 loop spans 15 amino acids. V was cut by 3 bases and J by 0 bases, with 9 bases left in between. Filled out from reference TRBV28 and TRBJ2-1, the complete variable domain reads DVKVTQSSRYLVKRTGEKVFLECVQDMDHENMFWYRQDPGLGLRLIYFSYDVKMKEKGDIPEGYSVSREKKERFSLILESASTNQTSMYLCASSFWGSSYNEQFFGPGTRLTVL.

This clonotype showed up many times. The gene calls are TRBV6-2 or TRBV6-3 and TRBJ1-1; the D is unclear. The ends were cut back, 5 bases at V and 1 base at J, with 8 bases in the middle. The CDR3 has 13 amino acids. Per germline, CDR1 MNHEY and CDR2 SVGEGT. The DNA of the CDR3 is TGTGCCAGCAGTCCCCTGGGGAACACTGAAGCTTTCTTT. This codes for CASSPLGNTEAFF.

The rearrangement joins TRBV7-9 to TRBJ2-3, with D unclear. Germline CDR1 is SEHNR and CDR2 is FQNEAQ (reference sequence). The CDR3 extends over 13 amino acids. V shed 2 bases and J shed 7 bases, with 10 bases lying between them. CDR3 DNA sequence: TGTGCCAGCAGCTTAAGGGTCACGTATACGCAGTATTTT. Its translation: CASSLRVTYTQYF.

This clonotype was counted between two and nine times. This chain joins TRBV4-3 and TRBJ2-7; weak D call: TRBD2 (6 bases). V dropped 0 bases and J dropped 3 bases, with 18 bases sitting between them. The CDR3 has 17 amino acids. Germline loops: CDR1 LGHNA, CDR2 YSLEER. In DNA form, the CDR3 reads TGCGCCAGCAGCCAAGATATCCCGGGGGTAGTGAGCTACGAGCAGTACTTC. Translating it yields CASSQDIPGVVSYEQYF.

This chain joins TRBV5-1 and TRBJ2-6, with D unresolved. The CDR3 extends over 15 amino acids. Germline V gene sequence: CDR1 SGHRS, CDR2 YFSETQ. With 0 bases removed from V and 2 bases from J, the gap between germline ends came to 6 bases. CDR3 loop: CASSLEAAGANVLTF. DNA of the CDR3: TGCGCCAGCAGCTTGGAGGCAGCTGGGGCCAACGTCCTGACTTTC. Based on the CDR3 plus reference TRBV5-1 and TRBJ2-6, the full variable domain is KAGVTQTPRYLIKTRGQQVTLSCSPISGHRSVSWYQQTPGQGLQFLFEYFSETQRNKGNFPGRFSGRQFSNSRSEMNVSTLELGDSALYLCASSLEAAGANVLTFGAGSRLTVL.